The clone carrying this T cell receptor beta chain was observed at least ten times. Trimming shortened V by 3 bases and J by 2 bases, and 7 bases separated the two germline ends. The CDR3 has 12 residues. Germline V gene data show CDR1 as DFQATT and CDR2 as SNEGSKA (reference sequence). The entry originates in a study of regulatory T cells in long-lasting Graves disease. As for time point: newly diagnosed GD, antithyroid drugs for less than 3 months. RNA from PBMCs was the source of the TCR library. Sequencing libraries for TCR beta were prepared with iRepertoire HTBI primers and Arm-PCR of CDR3 regions. A single record per CDR3 protein comes from TCRdb applying MiXCR to the multiplex PCR reads. Among about 540,000 distinct CDR3 sequences listed, roughly 13% were seen once. The sample also formed part of further work on T cells in Graves' hyperthyroidism and ophthalmopathy.

Sequenced here: peripheral blood mononuclear cells (PBMCs), sampled at new diagnosis, from a patient treated with antithyroid drugs. The TCR was taken from a young man with Graves disease. This sequence joins TRBV20-1 and TRBJ2-5; no clear D. CDR3 loop: CSARVEQETQYF. The CDR3 DNA follows: TGCAGTGCTAGGGTTGAGCAAGAGACCCAGTACTTC.